Each of the 24 T cell receptor beta chains below was sequenced from the same sample in a study of T cell responses to AZD1222 COVID-19 vaccine. Sequencing was performed with immunoSEQ multiplex PCR; in TCRdb, only in-frame clones are kept and a portion is missing. Among fewer than 45,000 clones listed, roughly 91% were seen once. Source: peripheral blood, taken on day 0 of AZD1222 vaccination. Receptors originate from an adult in good health.

The genes are TRBV7-8 and TRBJ2-4; D might be TRBD1 (5 bases). This CDR3 spans 13 amino acids. Trimming pared 6 bases from V and 3 bases from J, leaving 9 bases between. Germline V gene sequence: CDR1 SGHVS, CDR2 FQNEAQ. CDR3: CASRPRGKNIQYF. In nucleotides, the CDR3 is TGTGCCAGCAGGCCTAGGGGCAAAAACATTCAGTACTTC.

V gene TRBV4-2 combines with J gene TRBJ2-7, with D maybe TRBD2 (6 bases). CDR3 length: 14 residues. Germline CDR1 is LGHNA and CDR2 is YNFKEQ. V dropped 1 base and J dropped 7 bases, with 14 bases sitting between them. CDR3 nucleotide sequence: TGTGCCAGCAGCCAAGTATATAATCGGGGGGAGCAGTACTTC. Its protein product is CASSQVYNRGEQYF.

The gene calls are TRBV19 and TRBJ2-2; D is uncertain. Trimming took 9 bases from V and 8 from J, leaving 7 bases between them. CDR1 and CDR2 (germline): LNHDA, SQIVND (reference sequence). The CDR3 loop spans 10 amino acids. CDR3 DNA: TGTGCCAGCTCAGGAGGGGAGCTGTTTTTT. It specifies CASSGGELFF.

This rearrangement joins TRBV28 to TRBJ1-2; the D is unclear. Deletions cut 10 bases from V and 2 bases from J, with 17 bases between. The germline V gene has CDR1 MDHEN and CDR2 SYDVKM. The CDR3 consists of 14 residues. DNA of the CDR3: TGTGCCACTCTAGAGCCCCTTCGCAACTATGGCTACACCTTC. This translates into CATLEPLRNYGYTF.

V and J are TRBV12-5 and TRBJ1-4; TRBD1 matches 9 bases. CDR1 is LGHNT and CDR2 is FRNRAP in the germline V gene. CDR3 length: 13 amino acids. The junction had 7 bases not matched to a gene; V was cut back by 9 bases and J by 8 bases. The CDR3 DNA reads as TGTGCTAGCCGGGACAGGGTGCGAGAAAAACTGTTTTTT. Its translation is CASRDRVREKLFF.

This clone was counted a single time. This chain links TRBV5-1 with TRBJ1-4, with D perhaps matching TRBD1 (5 bases). CDR3 length equals 16 residues. V was cut by 0 bases and J by 7 bases, with 16 bases left in between. Germline CDR1 is SGHRS and CDR2 is YFSETQ. CDR3 residues: CASSLELAGRGEKLFF. CDR3 nucleotides: TGCGCCAGCAGCTTGGAATTGGCAGGGAGGGGTGAAAAACTGTTTTTT.

The V gene is TRBV5-3, the J gene TRBJ1-5, with D tentatively TRBD1 (5 bases). TRBV5-3 is marked as an open reading frame, function uncertain. The CDR3 loop spans 14 amino acids. The germline V and J ends were trimmed by 8 bases and 2 bases, with 14 bases remaining between them. The DNA for the CDR3 is TGTGCCAGTGGGGGTTGGGGTTGCAATCAGCCCCAGCATTTT. Its protein is CASGGWGCNQPQHF.

This clone was seen only once. The gene calls are TRBV2 and TRBJ2-5; D is uncertain. The length of the CDR3 is 13 residues. Trimming left V 7 bases short and J 7 bases short, with 16 bases between. Germline values: CDR1 SNHLY, CDR2 FYNNEI. In nucleotides, the CDR3 is TGTGCCAGCACCGGGTCGGACCTGGCGACCCAGTACTTC. This sequence encodes CASTGSDLATQYF.

DNA for the CDR3: TGCGCCAGCAGCCAAGATATGGGCAACTATGGCTACACCTTC. Translation: CASSQDMGNYGYTF. The chain employs TRBV4-3 and TRBJ1-2; D is unresolved. V was shortened by 0 bases and J by 2 bases, with 7 bases between the two germline ends. Germline V gives CDR1 LGHNA, CDR2 YSLEER. This CDR3 spans 14 amino acids.

The chain has TRBV6-4 and TRBJ2-1; a weak D match, TRBD2 (6 bases). Germline V lookup: CDR1 MRHNA, CDR2 SNTAGT. With 3 bases removed from V and 0 bases from J, the gap between germline ends came to 12 bases. CDR3 size: 16 residues. CDR3 nucleotide sequence: TGTGCCAGCAGTGATGGGGACTCCAGCTCCTACAATGAGCAGTTCTTC. Translated, it gives CASSDGDSSSYNEQFF.

V and J are TRBV9 and TRBJ2-1, with 7 bases fitting TRBD1. Unmatched junction bases numbered 10, after V lost 3 bases and J lost 7 bases. Germline loops: CDR1 SGDLS, CDR2 YYNGEE. The CDR3 consists of 15 residues. CDR3 DNA sequence: TGTGCCAGCAGCGAACAGGGGCAGGGCGGAAATGAGCAGTTCTTC. As protein: CASSEQGQGGNEQFF. Using reference TRBV9 and TRBJ2-1 for the parts outside the CDR3, the full variable domain is DSGVTQTPKHLITATGQRVTLRCSPRSGDLSVYWYQQSLDQGLQFLIQYYNGEERAKGNILERFSAQQFPDLHSELNLSSLELGDSALYFCASSEQGQGGNEQFFGPGTRLTVL.

This clone was seen once. The chain couples TRBV6-2 or TRBV6-3 to TRBJ2-1, with 7 bases matching TRBD2. J lost 3 bases, V lost 4 bases, and 6 bases had no gene match. This CDR3 region has 15 residues. From germline, CDR1 is MNHEY and CDR2 SVGEGT. The CDR3 coding sequence is TGTGCCAGCAGTTCCCTTGCTAGCGGCTACAATGAGCAGTTCTTC. It yields the protein CASSSLASGYNEQFF.

Concerning this clone itself: The sample contains more than one DNA sequence encoding this CDR3. The rearrangement links TRBV6-4 to TRBJ2-3, with 11 bases fitting TRBD2. The CDR3 runs 15 residues. The trim removed 0 bases at V and 6 bases at J, leaving 2 bases unmatched. CDR1 is MRHNA, CDR2 SNTAGT, per germline. For the CDR3, the DNA is TGTGCCAGCAGTGACTCTAGCGGGGGGGCCGATACGCAGTATTTT. Amino acid sequence: CASSDSSGGADTQYF.

The V and J genes are TRBV5-1 and TRBJ1-3; no clear D. The CDR3 contains 16 residues. Looked up from germline, CDR1 is SGHRS and CDR2 is YFSETQ. Between the trimmed V and J ends, which lost 4 bases and 4 bases, there was a span of 18 bases. CDR3 protein: CASSPGAPSAGNTIYF. The CDR3 region has the DNA TGCGCCAGCAGCCCCGGAGCCCCAAGTGCGGGAAACACCATATATTTT. The full variable domain, rest sourced from reference TRBV5-1 and TRBJ1-3, is KAGVTQTPRYLIKTRGQQVTLSCSPISGHRSVSWYQQTPGQGLQFLFEYFSETQRNKGNFPGRFSGRQFSNSRSEMNVSTLELGDSALYLCASSPGAPSAGNTIYFGEGSWLTVV.

The chain carries TRBV5-1 and TRBJ1-1; TRBD1 is a possible D gene (5 bases). The CDR3 runs to 15 residues. Germline V gene lookup returns CDR1 SGHRS and CDR2 YFSETQ. Trimming shortened V by 0 bases and J by 1 base, and 10 bases separated the two germline ends. The CDR3 loop reads CASSLAGGENTEAFF. In DNA, the CDR3 is TGCGCCAGCAGCTTGGCCGGGGGGGAGAACACTGAAGCTTTCTTT.

The chain joins TRBV4-1 to TRBJ2-7; 9 nucleotides line up with TRBD2. Germline CDR1 is MGHRA and CDR2 is YSYEKL. The CDR3 is 16 residues long. Losses at the gene ends were 3 bases for V and 2 bases for J; bases not matched to a gene: 8. DNA for the CDR3: TGCGCCAGCAGCCAGGAAAGGACTAGCGCTACCTACGAGCAGTACTTC. Translated: CASSQERTSATYEQYF.

This chain connects TRBV3-1 (or the pseudogene TRBV3-2) to TRBJ2-3; 9 bases map to TRBD1. The ends lost 2 bases at V and 4 bases at J; junction bases unmatched: 10. Germline lookup yields CDR1 LGHDT and CDR2 YNNKEL (reference sequence). This CDR3 has 17 amino acids. The CDR3 here is CASSQLIGTGLADTQYF. In nucleotides, the CDR3 is TGTGCCAGCAGCCAACTCATAGGGACAGGGCTGGCAGATACGCAGTATTTT.

The J gene is TRBJ1-5, the V gene TRBV7-2; TRBD1 is a possible D gene (5 bases). Germline V gene lookup returns CDR1 SGHTA and CDR2 FQGNSA. CDR3 size: 16 residues. Trimming left V 5 bases short and J 2 bases short, with 16 bases between. CDR3 loop: CASSPSPGGGNQPQHF. The CDR3 nucleotides read TGTGCCAGCAGCCCTTCCCCCGGGGGTGGCAATCAGCCCCAGCATTTT.

This chain uses TRBV7-9 with TRBJ2-1; D remains ambiguous. The V gene lost 1 base and the J gene lost 7 bases, with 8 bases spanning the gap. The CDR3 covers 13 residues. Germline assignment: CDR1 SEHNR and CDR2 FQNEAQ (reference sequence). The CDR3 region is CASSLVSMNEQFF. CDR3 in DNA: TGTGCCAGCAGCTTAGTCAGTATGAATGAGCAGTTCTTC. The full variable domain, its missing parts supplied by reference TRBV7-9 and TRBJ2-1, is DTGVSQNPRHKITKRGQNVTFRCDPISEHNRLYWYRQTLGQGPEFLTYFQNEAQLEKSRLLSDRFSAERPKGSFSTLEIQRTEQGDSAMYLCASSLVSMNEQFFGPGTRLTVL.

Written as DNA, the CDR3 is TGTGCCAGCAGTTTTCAGCTAGCGGGACATTACGAGCAGTACTTC. This encodes CASSFQLAGHYEQYF. The chain uses TRBV28 and TRBJ2-7; 9 nucleotides align to TRBD2. V lost 3 bases to trimming and J lost 4 bases; unmatched junction nucleotides: 7. Germline V CDR1 and CDR2: MDHEN, SYDVKM. The CDR3 runs 15 residues.

V usage is TRBV11-2 and J usage is TRBJ1-2, with 7 bases aligning to TRBD1. J was trimmed by 7 bases and V by 5 bases; bases with no gene match: 10. The CDR3 consists of 14 residues. Germline-derived CDR1 and CDR2 are SGHAT and FQNNGV. The CDR3 DNA reads as TGTGCCAGCAGCCGAGAACGGACAGGATCTGGCTACACCTTC. It is translated as CASSRERTGSGYTF.

V usage is TRBV7-2 and J usage is TRBJ2-2; D might be TRBD1 (6 bases). CDR1 is SGHTA, CDR2 FQGNSA, per germline. This CDR3 spans 15 amino acids. Trimming stripped 1 base from V and 7 bases from J, with 13 bases between. CDR3 sequence (DNA): TGTGCCAGCAGCTTAGTCAGGGGAAGTATCGGGGAGCTGTTTTTT. It translates to CASSLVRGSIGELFF. Full variable domain (rest looked up from reference TRBV7-2 and TRBJ2-2): GAGVSQSPSNKVTEKGKDVELRCDPISGHTALYWYRQSLGQGLEFLIYFQGNSAPDKSGLPSDRFSAERTGGSVSTLTIQRTQQEDSAVYLCASSLVRGSIGELFFGEGSRLTVL.

The V gene is TRBV4-3, the J gene TRBJ2-7; TRBD1 aligns across 10 bases. Germline assignment: CDR1 LGHNA and CDR2 YSLEER. With 3 bases clipped from V and 4 bases from J, the junction kept 6 bases outside the gene matches. The CDR3 contains 15 residues. The CDR3 protein is CASSHRTGGRYEQYF. The CDR3 DNA follows: TGCGCCAGCAGCCATAGGACAGGGGGAAGATACGAGCAGTACTTC.

J is TRBJ1-1 and V is TRBV11-2; the D gene is possibly TRBD1 (5 bases). The V gene lost 5 bases and the J gene lost 1 base, with 8 bases spanning the gap. The germline gives CDR1 SGHAT, CDR2 FQNNGV. This CDR3 contains 13 residues. DNA for the CDR3: TGTGCCAGCAGCGTCGACAGGAACACTGAAGCTTTCTTT. Its translation is CASSVDRNTEAFF.